The entry that follows covers one TCR beta chain sequence. The antigen is unknown. The assay was immunoSEQ multiplex PCR, and TCRdb's table has in-frame clones only and misses some. In the table there are about 45,000 clones, approximately 91% of which are singletons. The sample comes from a study of OX40 agonist ivuxolimab in advanced cancers. The wider study: Six ivuxolimab dose levels, 0.01 to 10 mg/kg, were given intravenously every 2 weeks. Three patients, one with hepatocellular carcinoma and two with cutaneous melanoma, responded partially.

The study, taken as a whole, reports: Antigen specificity was not determined for the expanded peripheral T cells. Some nonresponders likewise displayed low normalized T-cell clonal expansion.

There are 16 residues in the CDR3. The germline V gene encodes CDR1 MDHEN and CDR2 SYDVKM. V shed 3 bases and J shed 2 bases, with 15 bases lying between them. The TCR originated in an adult with an advanced solid tumor such as melanoma, head and neck, liver or kidney cancer. V gene TRBV28 combines with J gene TRBJ2-3; D is unclear. The sequencing here drew on CD4+ or CD8+ T cells sorted from blood, taken in a trial of the OX40 agonist ivuxolimab. The CDR3 DNA reads TGTGCCAGCAGTTTCGGGCAGACCTCTTCCACAGATACGCAGTATTTT. Its protein is CASSFGQTSSTDTQYF.